Presented here are 2 T cell receptor beta chains from one specimen sequenced in a study of cytomegalovirus exposure and HLA in healthy donors. The primer mix had 60 Vbeta and 13 Jbeta primers. This table comes from immunoSEQ multiplex PCR, and its TCRdb copy is limited to in-frame clones, with some not included. Seen here are more than 50,000 clones, approximately 70% observed once, and the top ten hold roughly a fifth. Sequencing was performed on PBMCs. The receptors originated from a woman between 55 and 75 years old in good health and CMV-seropositive.

The chain combines TRBV4-1 with TRBJ1-2; 9 bases fit TRBD1. CDR3 length: 17 amino acids. With 0 bases clipped from V and 5 bases from J, the junction kept 10 bases outside the gene matches. Germline CDR1 is MGHRA and CDR2 is YSYEKL. CDR3 loop: CASSQEPQGAERYGYTF. CDR3 sequence (DNA): TGCGCCAGCAGCCAAGAACCACAGGGGGCGGAGAGGTATGGCTACACCTTC.

The chain uses TRBV4-3 and TRBJ2-5, with TRBD2 matching 9 bases. The CDR3 totals 19 residues. V was pared by 2 bases and J by 1 base, with 14 bases of the junction left unmatched. The V gene's germline CDR1 is LGHNA and CDR2 YSLEER. CDR3 nucleotide sequence: TGCGCCAGCAGCCAACGTTGGGGCGGGGGGGCCTCTCGCCAAGAGACCCAGTACTTC. Translating gives CASSQRWGGGASRQETQYF.